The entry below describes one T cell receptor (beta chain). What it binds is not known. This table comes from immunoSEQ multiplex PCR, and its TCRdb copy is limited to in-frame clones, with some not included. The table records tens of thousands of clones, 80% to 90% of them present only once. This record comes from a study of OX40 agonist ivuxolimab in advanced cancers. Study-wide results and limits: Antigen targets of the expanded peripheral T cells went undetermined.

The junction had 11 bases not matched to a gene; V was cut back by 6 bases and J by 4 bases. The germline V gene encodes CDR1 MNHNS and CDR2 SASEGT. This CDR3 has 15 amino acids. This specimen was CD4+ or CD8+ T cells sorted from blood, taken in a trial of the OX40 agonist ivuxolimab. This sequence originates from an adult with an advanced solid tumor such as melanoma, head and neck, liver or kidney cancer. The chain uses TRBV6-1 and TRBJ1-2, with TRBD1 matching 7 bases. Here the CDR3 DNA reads TGTGCCAGCAGACCAGGACAGGTGCCAGGCTATGGCTACACCTTC. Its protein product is CASRPGQVPGYGYTF.